This TCR beta chain was profiled in a study of T cell changes during pregnancy in multiple sclerosis. Here immunoSEQ multiplex PCR was the method, and the copy in TCRdb shows in-frame clones only, minus some. The profile covers roughly 35,000 clones, with around 92% appearing a single time and 0.35% to 0.45% taken by the ten largest. CDR1 is LGHNA, CDR2 YNFKEQ, per germline. V lost 0 bases, J lost 6 bases, and 7 bases lay in between. The CDR3 sequence is 13 residues long. This sequence joins TRBV4-2 and TRBJ2-3; D gene uncertain. The source of this sequence is a female donor in good health, enrolled as a control in a pregnancy study. This specimen was CD4+ T cells from peripheral blood mononuclear cells, taken in the third trimester of pregnancy. The CDR3 region has the DNA TGTGCCAGCAGCCAAGAACAAACCGATACGCAGTATTTT. Its translation is CASSQEQTDTQYF.